What follows describes a single T cell receptor (beta chain). This CDR3 has 15 amino acids. The germline gives CDR1 LNHDA, CDR2 SQIVND (reference sequence). V lost 1 base to trimming and J lost 6 bases, with 13 bases between them. These data originate in a study of neoadjuvant anti-PD-1 for oral cavity cancer. The time point here: after neoadjuvant nivolumab, at surgical resection. Blood cells were analyzed directly, without culture or expansion. Six replicates per PBMC sample, mostly from roughly 0.45 ug of genomic DNA. Sequencing was performed with immunoSEQ multiplex PCR; in TCRdb, only in-frame clones are kept and a portion is missing. Of around 70,000 clones listed, 70% to 90% were seen once; the top ten hold roughly 3.4%.

The TCR sequence derives from a person aged 40 to 85 with oral cavity squamous cell carcinoma. Sequences were derived from PBMCs, sampled after nivolumab (anti-PD-1) treatment. The V and J genes are TRBV19 and TRBJ2-1; maybe TRBD2 (6 bases). This CDR3 is CASSIGQLASNEQFF. CDR3 in DNA: TGTGCCAGTAGTATAGGTCAACTAGCATCCAATGAGCAGTTCTTC. The variable domain in full, with the rest retrieved from reference TRBV19 and TRBJ2-1, is DGGITQSPKYLFRKEGQNVTLSCEQNLNHDAMYWYRQDPGQGLRLIYYSQIVNDFQKGDIAEGYSVSREKKESFPLTVTSAQKNPTAFYLCASSIGQLASNEQFFGPGTRLTVL.